This T cell receptor (beta chain) comes out of a study of T cell changes during pregnancy in multiple sclerosis. The table came from immunoSEQ multiplex PCR; TCRdb's copy has only in-frame clones and leaves some out. The data hold over 30,000 clones, with approximately 92% observed a single time. The TCR originated in a female donor with multiple sclerosis, enrolled in a pregnancy study. The sequencing input was PBMCs (not recorded whether the cells were cultured).

The CDR3 protein is CASMGFRERSYNEQFF. CDR3 sequence (DNA): TGTGCCAGCATGGGATTCCGGGAGAGGTCCTACAATGAGCAGTTCTTC. The V gene is TRBV2, the J gene TRBJ2-1, with a tentative D call TRBD2 (6 bases). Germline assignment: CDR1 SNHLY and CDR2 FYNNEI. The CDR3 is 16 residues long. Trimming pared 7 bases from V and 1 base from J, leaving 17 bases between.